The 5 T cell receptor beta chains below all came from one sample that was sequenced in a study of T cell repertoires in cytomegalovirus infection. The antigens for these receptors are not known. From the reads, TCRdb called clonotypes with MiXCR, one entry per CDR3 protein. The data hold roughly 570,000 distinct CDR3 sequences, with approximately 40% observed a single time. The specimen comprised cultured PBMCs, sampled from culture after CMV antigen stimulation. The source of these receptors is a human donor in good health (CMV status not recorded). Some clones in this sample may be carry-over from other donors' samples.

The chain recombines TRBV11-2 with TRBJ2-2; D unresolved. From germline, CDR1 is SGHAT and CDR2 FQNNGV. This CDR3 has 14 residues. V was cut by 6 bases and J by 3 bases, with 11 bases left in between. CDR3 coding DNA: TGTGCCAGCAGGAAAGTGGTATACACCGGGGAGCTGTTTTTT. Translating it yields CASRKVVYTGELFF. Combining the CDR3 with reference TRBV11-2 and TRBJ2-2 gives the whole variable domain EAGVAQSPRYKIIEKRQSVAFWCNPISGHATLYWYQQILGQGPKLLIQFQNNGVVDDSQLPKDRFSAERLKGVDSTLKIQPAKLEDSAVYLCASRKVVYTGELFFGEGSRLTVL.

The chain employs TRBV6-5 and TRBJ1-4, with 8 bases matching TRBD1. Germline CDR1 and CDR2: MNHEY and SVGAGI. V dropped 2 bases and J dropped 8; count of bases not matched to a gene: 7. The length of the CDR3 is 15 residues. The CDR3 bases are TGTGCCAGCAGTTACGAACCGGGACAGGACGAAAAACTGTTTTTT. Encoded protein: CASSYEPGQDEKLFF.

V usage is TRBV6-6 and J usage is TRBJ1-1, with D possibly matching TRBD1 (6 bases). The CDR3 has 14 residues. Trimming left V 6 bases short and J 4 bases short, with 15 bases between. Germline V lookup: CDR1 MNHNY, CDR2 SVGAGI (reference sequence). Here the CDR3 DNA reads TGTGCCAGCAGGGGACACCTTGGGAGCACTGAAGCTTTCTTT. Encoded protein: CASRGHLGSTEAFF.

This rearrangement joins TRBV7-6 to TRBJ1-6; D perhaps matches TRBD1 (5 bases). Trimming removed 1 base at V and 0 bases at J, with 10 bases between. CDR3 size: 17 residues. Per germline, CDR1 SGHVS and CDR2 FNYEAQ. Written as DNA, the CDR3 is TGTGCCAGCAGCTTAGTCGACAGACGCTCCTATAATTCACCCCTCCACTTT. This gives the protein CASSLVDRRSYNSPLHF.

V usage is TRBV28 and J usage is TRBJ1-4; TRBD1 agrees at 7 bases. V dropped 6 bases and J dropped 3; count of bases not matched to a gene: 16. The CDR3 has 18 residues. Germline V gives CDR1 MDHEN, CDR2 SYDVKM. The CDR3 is CASSPRTGLYTPNEKLFF. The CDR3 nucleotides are TGTGCCAGCAGCCCCCGGACAGGACTGTATACTCCTAATGAAAAACTGTTTTTT.